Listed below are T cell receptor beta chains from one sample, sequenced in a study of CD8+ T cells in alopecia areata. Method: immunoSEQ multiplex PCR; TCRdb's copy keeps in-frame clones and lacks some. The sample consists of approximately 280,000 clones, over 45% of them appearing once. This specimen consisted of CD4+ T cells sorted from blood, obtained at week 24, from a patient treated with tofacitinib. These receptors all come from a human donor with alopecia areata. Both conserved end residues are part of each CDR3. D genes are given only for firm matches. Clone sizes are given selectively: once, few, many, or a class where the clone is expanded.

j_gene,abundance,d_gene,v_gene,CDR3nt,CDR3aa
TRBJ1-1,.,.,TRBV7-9,TGTGCCAGCAGCTACAGGACGGTCACTGAAGCTTTCTTT,CASSYRTVTEAFF
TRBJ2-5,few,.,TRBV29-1,TGCAGCGCAACGAGCGCAGAGACCCAGTACTTC,CSATSAETQYF
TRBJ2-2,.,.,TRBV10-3,TGTGCCATCAGTGAGGGACAGAACACCGGGGAGCTGTTTTTT,CAISEGQNTGELFF
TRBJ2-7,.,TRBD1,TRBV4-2,TGTGCCAGCAGCCAAGATTTAGACAGGGGGGGCGAGCAGTACTTC,CASSQDLDRGGEQYF
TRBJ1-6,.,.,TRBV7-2,TGTGCCAGCAGCTTAGAAGCCTACAATTCACCCCTCCACTTT,CASSLEAYNSPLHF
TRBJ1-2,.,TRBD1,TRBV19,TGTGCCAGTAGTATAGCCCAGGGGGCGCGGTGGATGAATGGCTACACCTTC,CASSIAQGARWMNGYTF
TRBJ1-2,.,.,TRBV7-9,TGTGCCAGCAGCTTACTCCTAAGGAAACCAGACTATGGCTACACCTTC,CASSLLLRKPDYGYTF
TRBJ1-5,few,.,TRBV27,TGTGCCAGCAGTTTTCGAGCAGGGAACAATCAGCCCCAGCATTTT,CASSFRAGNNQPQHF
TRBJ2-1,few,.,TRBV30,TGTGCCTGGAGCCCCCGCAGGGATCGGGAGCAGTTCTTC,CAWSPRRDREQFF
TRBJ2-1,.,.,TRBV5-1,TGCGCCAGCAGCTCAAGTGGGACACCATTCAATGAGCAGTTCTTC,CASSSSGTPFNEQFF
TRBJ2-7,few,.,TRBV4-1,TGCGCCAGCAGCCAAGGCCCGGGCCGAACCTACGAGCAGTACTTC,CASSQGPGRTYEQYF
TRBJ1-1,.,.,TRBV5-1,TGCGCCAGCAGCGAATCCGGGACGGCGATGAACACTGAAGCTTTCTTT,CASSESGTAMNTEAFF
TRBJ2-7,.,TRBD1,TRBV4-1,TGCGCCAGCAGCCCCGACAGGGCCTACGAGCAGTACTTC,CASSPDRAYEQYF
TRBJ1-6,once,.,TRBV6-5,TGTGCCAGCGGCAGAGAGGGGAATTCACCCCTCCACTTT,CASGREGNSPLHF
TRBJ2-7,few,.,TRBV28,TGTGCCAGCAGTATGCCGGGGACGGCGGCCATCTACGAGCAGTACTTC,CASSMPGTAAIYEQYF
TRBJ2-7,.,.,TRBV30,TGTGCCTGGAGTTACAGCGGTTTGGACGAGCAGTACTTC,CAWSYSGLDEQYF
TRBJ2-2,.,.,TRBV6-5,TGTGCCAGCAGTTCGGACGGGGAGCTGTTTTTT,CASSSDGELFF
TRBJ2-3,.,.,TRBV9,TGTGCCAGCGGGGGAGCGAGCACAGATACGCAGTATTTT,CASGGASTDTQYF
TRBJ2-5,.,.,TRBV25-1,TGTGCCAGCAGTGAATTGGTCGGAAGAGCAGAGACCCAGTACTTC,CASSELVGRAETQYF
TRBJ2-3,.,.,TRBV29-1,TGCAGCGTTCGTAGCACAGATACGCAGTATTTT,CSVRSTDTQYF
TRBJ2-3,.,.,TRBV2,TGTGCCAGCAGTGAAGCCCGGGATTTTAGCACAGATACGCAGTATTTT,CASSEARDFSTDTQYF
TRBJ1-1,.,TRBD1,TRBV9,TGTGCCAGCAGCGCCTCGGGACAGGGAGGAGGAAATGAAGCTTTCTTT,CASSASGQGGGNEAFF
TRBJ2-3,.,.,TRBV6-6,TGTGCCAGCAGTTGGACGGATGACCGCACAGATACGCAGTATTTT,CASSWTDDRTDTQYF
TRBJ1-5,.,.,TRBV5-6,TGTGCCAGCAGCAACCTGGACAGTCGTAGCAATCAGCCCCAGCATTTT,CASSNLDSRSNQPQHF
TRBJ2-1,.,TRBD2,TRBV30,TGTGCCTTCCTACAGCGGGGGGGCGGCTACAATGAGCAGTTCTTC,CAFLQRGGGYNEQFF
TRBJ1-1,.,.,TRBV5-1,TGCGCCAGCAGCTTGAGCAACAGGGCTGAAGCTTTCTTT,CASSLSNRAEAFF
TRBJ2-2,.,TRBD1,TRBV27,TGTGCCAGCAGTTTATACACCCAACTCGGACAGGGGGCCGGCGGGGAGCTGTTTTTT,CASSLYTQLGQGAGGELFF
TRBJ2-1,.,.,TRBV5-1,TGCGCCAGCAACCGGGACAACTACAATGAGCAGTTCTTC,CASNRDNYNEQFF
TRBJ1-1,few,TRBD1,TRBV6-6,TGTGCCAGCCGACAGGGGATTCAGACTGAAGCTTTCTTT,CASRQGIQTEAFF
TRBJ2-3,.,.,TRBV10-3,TGTGCCATTCGGAGGGGCTTAGACACAGATACGCAGTATTTT,CAIRRGLDTDTQYF
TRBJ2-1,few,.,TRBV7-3,TGTGCCAGCAGCCGTACTCTCACCGGGGCCCCCTACAATGAGCAGTTCTTC,CASSRTLTGAPYNEQFF
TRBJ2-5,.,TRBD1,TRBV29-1,TGCAGCGTAGCCGGGACAGGGGGCCAAGAGACCCAGTACTTC,CSVAGTGGQETQYF
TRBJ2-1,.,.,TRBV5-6,TGTGCCAGCAGCTTGGTTGCGGGGAGGCAGTTCTTC,CASSLVAGRQFF
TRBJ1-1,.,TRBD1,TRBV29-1,TGCAGCGTCGGACAGGGGAGGACTGAAGCTTTCTTT,CSVGQGRTEAFF
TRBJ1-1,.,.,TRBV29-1,TGCAGCGCGGGCCCGGGGATCGACACTGAAGCTTTCTTT,CSAGPGIDTEAFF
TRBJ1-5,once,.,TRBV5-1,TGCGCCAGCAGCTTGGGGTACGGAGGGCCCCAGCATTTT,CASSLGYGGPQHF